This TCR beta chain was recovered during a study of spatial heterogeneity in lung cancer. Across the whole study: Averaged across combinations, each unique TCR and UMI pairing appeared more than ten times in raw reads, which were uncorrected.

General observations from the study: Tracking of tumor mutation counts was seen in expanded intratumoral alpha and beta TCR counts. The estimate shows that only about 7.7% of tumor T cells were covered for alpha and 12% to 15% for beta chains.

Time point specified: sample taken at primary tumor resection. Just over 70 TRACERx patients with early, untreated non-small cell lung cancer donated samples. V shed 4 bases and J shed 6 bases, with 12 bases lying between them. This CDR3 region has 14 residues. Note on this clonotype: Antigen unknown.

Single TCR cDNA molecules each had their own unique molecular identifier. Each CDR3 protein gets one entry after TCRdb re-called the 5' RACE reads with MiXCR. The sample carries approximately 7,600 distinct CDR3 sequences, around 15% recorded once. The source material was lung tumor tissue, sampled at surgery. The genes are TRBV12-3 or TRBV12-4 and TRBJ2-2; a weak D match, TRBD2 (5 bases). This sequence originates from a female donor with early-stage non-small cell lung cancer. CDR3 nucleotide sequence: TGTGCCAGCAGTTACCAGAACGGGGCCGGGGAGCTGTTTTTT. It yields the protein CASSYQNGAGELFF.